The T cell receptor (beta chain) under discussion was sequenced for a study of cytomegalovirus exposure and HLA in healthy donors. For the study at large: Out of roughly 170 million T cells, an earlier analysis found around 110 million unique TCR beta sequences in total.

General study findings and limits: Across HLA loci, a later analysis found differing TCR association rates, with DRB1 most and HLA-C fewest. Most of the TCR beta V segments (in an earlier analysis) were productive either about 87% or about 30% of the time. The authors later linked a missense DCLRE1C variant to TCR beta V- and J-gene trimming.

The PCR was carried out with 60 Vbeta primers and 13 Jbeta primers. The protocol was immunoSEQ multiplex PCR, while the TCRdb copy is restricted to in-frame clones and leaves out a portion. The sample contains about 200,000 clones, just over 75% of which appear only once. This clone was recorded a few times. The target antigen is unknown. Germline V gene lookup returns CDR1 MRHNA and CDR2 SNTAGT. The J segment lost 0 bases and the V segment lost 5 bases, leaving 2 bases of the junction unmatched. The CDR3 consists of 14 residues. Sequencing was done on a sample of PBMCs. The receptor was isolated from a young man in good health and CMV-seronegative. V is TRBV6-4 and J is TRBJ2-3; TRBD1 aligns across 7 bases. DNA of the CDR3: TGTGCCAGCAGTCCACAGGGGAGCACAGATACGCAGTATTTT. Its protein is CASSPQGSTDTQYF.